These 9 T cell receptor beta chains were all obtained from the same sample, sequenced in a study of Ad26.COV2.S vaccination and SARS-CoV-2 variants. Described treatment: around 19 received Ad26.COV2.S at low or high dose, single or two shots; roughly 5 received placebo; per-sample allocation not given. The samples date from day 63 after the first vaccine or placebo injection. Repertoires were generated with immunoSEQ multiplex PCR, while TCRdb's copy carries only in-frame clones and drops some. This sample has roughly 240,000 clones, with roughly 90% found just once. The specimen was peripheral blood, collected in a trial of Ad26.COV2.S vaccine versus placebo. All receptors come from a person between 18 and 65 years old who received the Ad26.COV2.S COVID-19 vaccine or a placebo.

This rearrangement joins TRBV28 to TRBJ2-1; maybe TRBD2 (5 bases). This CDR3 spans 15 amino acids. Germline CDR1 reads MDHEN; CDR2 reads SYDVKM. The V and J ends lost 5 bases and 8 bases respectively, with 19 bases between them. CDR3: CASSLLRERLDEQFF. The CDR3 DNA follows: TGTGCCAGCAGTCTTCTCCGGGAAAGGCTCGATGAGCAGTTCTTC.

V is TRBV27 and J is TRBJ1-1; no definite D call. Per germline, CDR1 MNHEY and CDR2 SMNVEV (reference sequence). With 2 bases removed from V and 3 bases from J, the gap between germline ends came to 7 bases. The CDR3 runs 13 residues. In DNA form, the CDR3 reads TGTGCCAGCAGTTTAGGCGATTACACTGAAGCTTTCTTT. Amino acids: CASSLGDYTEAFF.

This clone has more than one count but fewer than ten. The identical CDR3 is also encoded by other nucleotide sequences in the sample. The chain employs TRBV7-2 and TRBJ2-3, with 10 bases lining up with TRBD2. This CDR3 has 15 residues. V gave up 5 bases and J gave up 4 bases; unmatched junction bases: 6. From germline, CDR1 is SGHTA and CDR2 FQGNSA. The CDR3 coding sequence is TGTGCCAGCAGCCTAGGAGCGGGGGGGCCAGATACGCAGTATTTT. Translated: CASSLGAGGPDTQYF.

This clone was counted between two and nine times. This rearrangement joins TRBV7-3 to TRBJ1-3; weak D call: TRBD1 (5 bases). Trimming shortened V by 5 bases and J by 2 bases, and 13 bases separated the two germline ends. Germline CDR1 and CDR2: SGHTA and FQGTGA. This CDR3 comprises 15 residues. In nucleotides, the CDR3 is TGTGCCAGCAGCCCCGGGACCCAACCTGGAAACACCATATATTTT. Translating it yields CASSPGTQPGNTIYF.

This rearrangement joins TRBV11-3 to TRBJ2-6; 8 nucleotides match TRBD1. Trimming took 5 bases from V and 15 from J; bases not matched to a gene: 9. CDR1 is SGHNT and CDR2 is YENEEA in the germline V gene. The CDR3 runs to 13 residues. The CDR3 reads CASSPAGGKDLTF. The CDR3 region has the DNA TGTGCCAGCAGCCCGGCAGGGGGCAAGGACCTGACTTTC.

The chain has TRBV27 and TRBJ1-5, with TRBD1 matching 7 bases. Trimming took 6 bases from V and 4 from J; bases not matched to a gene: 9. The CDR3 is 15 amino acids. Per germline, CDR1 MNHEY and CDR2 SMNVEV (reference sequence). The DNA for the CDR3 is TGTGCCAGCAGAGGGGGCGGACTAGGTAATCAGCCCCAGCATTTT. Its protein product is CASRGGGLGNQPQHF.

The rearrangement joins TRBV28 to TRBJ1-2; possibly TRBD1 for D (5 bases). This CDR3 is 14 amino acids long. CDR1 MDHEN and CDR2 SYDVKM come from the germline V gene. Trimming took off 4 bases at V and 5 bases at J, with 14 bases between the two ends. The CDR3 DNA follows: TGTGCCAGCAGTTCCGGGACGGGCCCATATGGCTACACCTTC. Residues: CASSSGTGPYGYTF.

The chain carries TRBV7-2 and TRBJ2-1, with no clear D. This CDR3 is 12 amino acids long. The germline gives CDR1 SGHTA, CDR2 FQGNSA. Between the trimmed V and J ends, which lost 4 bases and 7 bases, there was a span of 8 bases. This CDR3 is CASSSARNEQFF. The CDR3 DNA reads TGTGCCAGCAGCTCCGCGCGGAATGAGCAGTTCTTC. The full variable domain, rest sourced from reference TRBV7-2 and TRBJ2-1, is GAGVSQSPSNKVTEKGKDVELRCDPISGHTALYWYRQSLGQGLEFLIYFQGNSAPDKSGLPSDRFSAERTGGSVSTLTIQRTQQEDSAVYLCASSSARNEQFFGPGTRLTVL.

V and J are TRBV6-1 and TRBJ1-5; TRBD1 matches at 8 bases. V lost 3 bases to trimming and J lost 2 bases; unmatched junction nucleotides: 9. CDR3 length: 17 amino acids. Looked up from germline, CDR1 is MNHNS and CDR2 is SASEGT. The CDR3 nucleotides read TGTGCCAGCAGTGAGGGGGCAGGGGGCGTGGGCAATCAGCCCCAGCATTTT. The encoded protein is CASSEGAGGVGNQPQHF.